The 15 T cell receptor beta chains presented below share a single source sample, sequenced in a study of CD8 T cells in Susac syndrome. The RNA input was roughly 0.45 to 1 ug, and it was reverse transcribed with random hexamers. TCRdb analysed the immunoSEQ multiplex PCR reads with MiXCR anew, one entry per CDR3 protein. Counted here are roughly 170,000 distinct CDR3 sequences, about 94% occurring once; the ten biggest clones make up 0.09% to 0.1%. The source material was CD4+ T cells from PBMCs. These receptors were taken from a human donor with multiple sclerosis.

J is TRBJ2-1 and V is TRBV12-5, with 7 bases aligning to TRBD1. V was pared by 6 bases and J by 9 bases, with 8 bases of the junction left unmatched. Per germline, CDR1 LGHNT and CDR2 FRNRAP. The CDR3 runs 13 residues. This CDR3 is CASGRQGISEQFF. The CDR3 bases are TGTGCTAGTGGCCGACAGGGAATTAGTGAGCAGTTCTTC.

The chain is built from TRBV29-1 and TRBJ2-3, with 13 bases matching TRBD2. The CDR3 has 13 amino acids. Trimming removed 7 bases from V and 6 bases from J; junction bases left unmatched: 4. Per the germline V gene, CDR1 is SQVTM and CDR2 is ANQGSEA. The CDR3 DNA follows: TGCAGCGGAGGACTAGCGGGAGCGGATACGCAGTATTTT. It encodes CSGGLAGADTQYF.

The rearrangement links TRBV11-2 to TRBJ1-5; the D gene is possibly TRBD1 (6 bases). CDR3 length equals 17 residues. V shed 0 bases and J shed 1 base, with 13 bases lying between them. Per the germline V gene, CDR1 is SGHAT and CDR2 is FQNNGV. The chain's CDR3 is CASSLDWGRGSNQPQHF. The DNA for the CDR3 is TGTGCCAGCAGCTTAGATTGGGGCAGGGGCAGCAATCAGCCCCAGCATTTT.

V and J are TRBV2 and TRBJ2-3; TRBD2 agrees at 11 bases. The CDR3 runs to 15 residues. Germline values: CDR1 SNHLY, CDR2 FYNNEI. J gave up 4 bases and V 4 bases, and 4 bases lay outside the gene matches. In nucleotides, the CDR3 is TGTGCCAGCAGTGGTGGACTAGCGGGTGCAGATACGCAGTATTTT. Translating it yields CASSGGLAGADTQYF.

This clonotype was recorded only once. This chain joins TRBV24-1 and TRBJ1-2; D is uncertain. Per the germline V gene, CDR1 is KGHDR and CDR2 is SFDVKD. This CDR3 region has 14 residues. V lost 3 bases, J lost 4 bases, and 11 bases lay in between. This CDR3 reads CATSDRGFPYGYTF. The CDR3 DNA reads as TGTGCCACCAGTGATAGAGGGTTTCCCTATGGCTACACCTTC.

The CDR3 bases are TGCAGTGCTGGAAGGCCGGGCACAGATACGCAGTATTTT. Protein: CSAGRPGTDTQYF. The chain joins TRBV20-1 to TRBJ2-3; D gene uncertain. The CDR3 has 13 residues. CDR1 and CDR2 from the germline V gene are DFQATT and SNEGSKA (reference sequence). V lost 5 bases and J 1 base, leaving 10 bases between the germline ends.

V is TRBV7-9 and J is TRBJ1-1, with a tentative D call TRBD1 (5 bases). The ends were cut back, 1 base at V and 1 base at J, with 10 bases in the middle. The CDR3 spans 15 residues. CDR1 is SEHNR and CDR2 is FQNEAQ in the germline V gene (reference sequence). The CDR3 reads CASSLVGTRNTEAFF. Written as DNA, the CDR3 is TGTGCCAGCAGCTTAGTAGGGACCAGGAACACTGAAGCTTTCTTT.

The rearrangement links TRBV10-3 to TRBJ2-3, with TRBD2 identical over 9 bases. Trimming at V came to 2 bases and at J to 0 bases, leaving 3 bases not matched to a gene. CDR1 is ENHRY, CDR2 SYGVKD, per germline. The CDR3 totals 16 residues. The chain's CDR3 is CAISEGLARSTDTQYF. CDR3 DNA: TGTGCCATCAGTGAGGGACTAGCGAGAAGCACAGATACGCAGTATTTT.

The chain is built from TRBV20-1 and TRBJ1-1; TRBD1 aligns across 7 bases. V was pared by 2 bases and J by 0 bases, with 6 bases of the junction left unmatched. CDR1 is DFQATT, CDR2 SNEGSKA, per germline (reference sequence). The CDR3 has 15 amino acids. Written as DNA, the CDR3 is TGCAGTGCTAGATCGGCAGGGGGGATGAACACTGAAGCTTTCTTT. Translated, it gives CSARSAGGMNTEAFF.

Remarks on this clonotype: Germline is not matched at one junction end, which may reflect a read error. This sequence joins TRBV7-7 and TRBJ2-3, with D possibly TRBD2 on 6 matching bases. Germline-derived CDR1 and CDR2 are SSHAT and FNYEAQ (reference sequence). There are 14 residues in the CDR3. The CDR3 reads CASSFGSGGDTQYF. For the CDR3, the DNA is TGTGCTAGCAGCTTTGGGTCCGGGGGAGATACGCAGTATTTT.

J is TRBJ1-4 and V is TRBV5-1; 8 nucleotides match TRBD1. The CDR3 consists of 15 residues. V was clipped by 4 bases and J by 3 bases; unmatched bases: 5. Germline CDR1 SGHRS, CDR2 YFSETQ. Here the CDR3 DNA reads TGCGCCAGCAGCCAGGGGGACAGGTCTAATGAAAAACTGTTTTTT. This translates into CASSQGDRSNEKLFF.

CDR3 sequence (DNA): TGTGCCACCAGCAGAGCTGAGGGGTCTAGCGGCTACACCTTC. Its protein product is CATSRAEGSSGYTF. The genes are TRBV15 and TRBJ1-2; a weak D match, TRBD1 (5 bases). The V and J ends lost 1 base and 8 bases respectively, with 14 bases between them. The CDR3 extends over 14 amino acids. In germline, CDR1 is LNHNV, CDR2 YYDKDF (reference sequence).

The CDR3 sequence: CASSVSRRDSPLHF. CDR3 DNA sequence: TGTGCCAGCAGCGTATCGAGGCGGGATTCACCCCTCCACTTT. V gene TRBV9 combines with J gene TRBJ1-6; D is unresolved. V was cut by 1 base and J by 8 bases, with 10 bases left in between. Germline CDR1 and CDR2: SGDLS and YYNGEE. This CDR3 is 14 amino acids long.

The chain carries TRBV6-2 or TRBV6-3 and TRBJ2-7; no reliable D call. Germline V gene lookup returns CDR1 MNHEY and CDR2 SVGEGT. V lost 5 bases, J lost 2 bases, and 4 bases lay in between. The CDR3 runs to 11 residues. CDR3 amino acids: CASSHTYEQYF. For the CDR3, the DNA is TGTGCCAGCAGTCACACCTACGAGCAGTACTTC.

This chain links TRBV12-3 or TRBV12-4 with TRBJ1-1; TRBD1 might be the D (5 bases). This CDR3 contains 13 residues. The ends were cut back, 1 base at V and 11 bases at J, with 14 bases in the middle. Written as DNA, the CDR3 is TGTGCCAGCAGTTTAGAGGGGAATGTGGTCGCTTTCTTT. Protein: CASSLEGNVVAFF.